A selection of T cell receptor beta chains follows, all from one sample in a study of blood T cell repertoires in COVID-19. Data came from immunoSEQ multiplex PCR; TCRdb stores just in-frame clones and leaves some out. This sample has fewer than 500,000 clones, with roughly 89% found just once. The sequencing sample was made of peripheral blood. The receptors here all came from a young woman with acute or convalescent COVID-19. Each CDR3 is given with its conserved first and last residue. The D gene is left open where the match is weak. Size values are once, few and many counts, or a class for expanded clones, and some rows have none.

j_call: TRBJ1-5; d_call: TRBD1; cdr3_length: 15; v_call: TRBV18; clone_size: .; cdr3_nt: TGTGCCAGCCAGACGACAGGGGCTAAGGGTCAGCCCCAGCATTTT; cdr3_aa: CASQTTGAKGQPQHF
j_call: TRBJ1-5; d_call: TRBD1; cdr3_length: 14; v_call: TRBV18; clone_size: .; cdr3_nt: TGTGCCAGCTCACAGGGACAGGGTGGACAGCCCCAGCATTTT; cdr3_aa: CASSQGQGGQPQHF
j_call: TRBJ2-6; d_call: TRBD1; cdr3_length: 15; v_call: TRBV28; clone_size: .; cdr3_nt: TGTGCCAGCCGTTCGGACAGGCCTGGGGCCAACGTCCTGACTTTC; cdr3_aa: CASRSDRPGANVLTF
j_call: TRBJ2-1; d_call: TRBD1; cdr3_length: 12; v_call: TRBV6-4; clone_size: .; cdr3_nt: TGTGCCAGCAGTGAGACAGGGAATGAGCAGTTCTTC; cdr3_aa: CASSETGNEQFF
j_call: TRBJ2-5; d_call: .; cdr3_length: 10; v_call: TRBV5-6; clone_size: .; cdr3_nt: TGTGCCAGCACCACCAGGACCCAGTACTTC; cdr3_aa: CASTTRTQYF
j_call: TRBJ2-7; d_call: TRBD2; cdr3_length: 17; v_call: TRBV10-3; clone_size: .; cdr3_nt: TGTGCCATCAGTGAGGTCCCTAGCGGTTATAGCTCCTACGAGCAGTACTTC; cdr3_aa: CAISEVPSGYSSYEQYF
j_call: TRBJ2-3; d_call: TRBD1; cdr3_length: 15; v_call: TRBV4-1; clone_size: .; cdr3_nt: TGCGCCAGCAGCCAAGGGACAGGGGGCGTAGATACGCAGTATTTT; cdr3_aa: CASSQGTGGVDTQYF
j_call: TRBJ2-1; d_call: .; cdr3_length: 15; v_call: TRBV28; clone_size: .; cdr3_nt: TGTGCCAGCAGTTTGATGGGGAGCTCCTACAATGAGCAGTTCTTC; cdr3_aa: CASSLMGSSYNEQFF
j_call: TRBJ2-5; d_call: .; cdr3_length: 14; v_call: TRBV11-2; clone_size: .; cdr3_nt: TGTGCCAGCAGCCCTGGGGAGTCAAGAGAGACCCAGTACTTC; cdr3_aa: CASSPGESRETQYF
j_call: TRBJ1-4; d_call: .; cdr3_length: 14; v_call: TRBV6-1; clone_size: .; cdr3_nt: TGTGCCAGCAGTGATACAGGGATAAGTGAAAAACTGTTTTTT; cdr3_aa: CASSDTGISEKLFF
j_call: TRBJ1-5; d_call: .; cdr3_length: 15; v_call: TRBV19; clone_size: .; cdr3_nt: TGTGCCAGTACCTCCCGGGCAGGGGAGGGTCAGCCCCAGCATTTT; cdr3_aa: CASTSRAGEGQPQHF
j_call: TRBJ1-1; d_call: .; cdr3_length: 15; v_call: TRBV4-1; clone_size: .; cdr3_nt: TGCGCCAGCAGCCTCCGACAGGATTTTGACACTGAAGCTTTCTTT; cdr3_aa: CASSLRQDFDTEAFF
j_call: TRBJ1-2; d_call: .; cdr3_length: 12; v_call: TRBV9; clone_size: once; cdr3_nt: TGTGCCAGCAGCGGACAAACCTATGGCTACACCTTC; cdr3_aa: CASSGQTYGYTF
j_call: TRBJ2-5; d_call: TRBD1; cdr3_length: 15; v_call: TRBV7-8; clone_size: .; cdr3_nt: TGTGCCAGCAGCTTACTAGGACAGGGGCAAGAGACCCAGTACTTC; cdr3_aa: CASSLLGQGQETQYF
j_call: TRBJ2-6; d_call: .; cdr3_length: 13; v_call: TRBV7-9; clone_size: .; cdr3_nt: TGTGCCATTCAAAACTCTGGGGCCAACGTCCTGACTTTC; cdr3_aa: CAIQNSGANVLTF
j_call: TRBJ2-5; d_call: TRBD1; cdr3_length: 13; v_call: TRBV5-1; clone_size: .; cdr3_nt: TGCGCCAGCACCCCGGGACAGGGGACGACCCAGTACTTC; cdr3_aa: CASTPGQGTTQYF
j_call: TRBJ2-7; d_call: .; cdr3_length: 14; v_call: TRBV14; clone_size: .; cdr3_nt: TGTGCCAGCAGCCAAAGGGGGAACGCCTACGAGCAGTACTTC; cdr3_aa: CASSQRGNAYEQYF
j_call: TRBJ2-3; d_call: .; cdr3_length: 16; v_call: TRBV12-5; clone_size: .; cdr3_nt: TGTGCTAGTGTGGGCCTCGGGACTCGACGAACAGATACGCAGTATTTT; cdr3_aa: CASVGLGTRRTDTQYF
j_call: TRBJ2-7; d_call: TRBD1; cdr3_length: 17; v_call: TRBV24-1; clone_size: .; cdr3_nt: TGTGCCACCAGTGATGGAATCCGGGACAGCCCGACCTACGAGCAGTACTTC; cdr3_aa: CATSDGIRDSPTYEQYF
j_call: TRBJ1-2; d_call: TRBD1; cdr3_length: 14; v_call: TRBV5-4; clone_size: .; cdr3_nt: TGTGCCAGCAGCGAGCGGGACAGGTCCTATGGCTACACCTTC; cdr3_aa: CASSERDRSYGYTF
j_call: TRBJ1-1; d_call: .; cdr3_length: 11; v_call: TRBV19; clone_size: .; cdr3_nt: TGTGCCAGTAGTATCAGGGGTGTAACTTTCTTT; cdr3_aa: CASSIRGVTFF
j_call: TRBJ2-3; d_call: TRBD1; cdr3_length: 15; v_call: TRBV7-9; clone_size: .; cdr3_nt: TGTGCCAGCAGCTCCAGGGGGTACAACACAGATACGCAGTATTTT; cdr3_aa: CASSSRGYNTDTQYF
j_call: TRBJ2-1; d_call: .; cdr3_length: 13; v_call: TRBV6-5; clone_size: once; cdr3_nt: TGTGCCAGCAGTTACTCGGGCCCAAATGAGCAGTTCTTC; cdr3_aa: CASSYSGPNEQFF
j_call: TRBJ2-2; d_call: .; cdr3_length: 15; v_call: TRBV9; clone_size: .; cdr3_nt: TGTGCCAGCAGCGTAGGTTTTCCCTACACCGGGGAGCTGTTTTTT; cdr3_aa: CASSVGFPYTGELFF
j_call: TRBJ1-2; d_call: .; cdr3_length: 15; v_call: TRBV10-3; clone_size: few; cdr3_nt: TGTGCCATCAGTGAGGGACAGTTGGAACCTTCCGGCTACACCTTC; cdr3_aa: CAISEGQLEPSGYTF
j_call: TRBJ2-1; d_call: TRBD2; cdr3_length: 14; v_call: TRBV30; clone_size: .; cdr3_nt: TGTGCCTGGAACCTAGCGGGGGGGCCCGATGAGCAGTTCTTC; cdr3_aa: CAWNLAGGPDEQFF
j_call: TRBJ1-6; d_call: TRBD1; cdr3_length: 17; v_call: TRBV7-9; clone_size: once; cdr3_nt: TGTGCCAGCAGCTTAGCCTCCCGGGGCAGGGGGAATTCACCCCTCCACTTT; cdr3_aa: CASSLASRGRGNSPLHF
j_call: TRBJ1-1; d_call: .; cdr3_length: 16; v_call: TRBV2; clone_size: .; cdr3_nt: TGTGCCAGCAGTGTGGACAGACTCTCCCTGAACACTGAAGCTTTCTTT; cdr3_aa: CASSVDRLSLNTEAFF
j_call: TRBJ2-2; d_call: .; cdr3_length: 13; v_call: TRBV6-5; clone_size: .; cdr3_nt: TGTGCCAGCAGGGACAGTTCCACCGGGGAGCTGTTTTTT; cdr3_aa: CASRDSSTGELFF
j_call: TRBJ2-4; d_call: TRBD1; cdr3_length: 15; v_call: TRBV19; clone_size: .; cdr3_nt: TGTGCCAGTAAAATTACCAGGGGGGCCAAAAACATTCAGTACTTC; cdr3_aa: CASKITRGAKNIQYF
j_call: TRBJ1-1; d_call: TRBD1; cdr3_length: 15; v_call: TRBV5-1; clone_size: few; cdr3_nt: TGCGCCAGCACTACGGGACAGGGACTGAACACTGAAGCTTTCTTT; cdr3_aa: CASTTGQGLNTEAFF
j_call: TRBJ2-1; d_call: .; cdr3_length: 16; v_call: TRBV5-1; clone_size: .; cdr3_nt: TGCGCCAGCAGCTTATTGGTACGGAGCTCCTACAATGAGCAGTTCTTC; cdr3_aa: CASSLLVRSSYNEQFF
j_call: TRBJ2-1; d_call: TRBD1; cdr3_length: 15; v_call: TRBV7-9; clone_size: .; cdr3_nt: TGTGCCAGCATCCGTGACAGGGGGCAATACAATGAGCAGTTCTTC; cdr3_aa: CASIRDRGQYNEQFF
j_call: TRBJ1-1; d_call: .; cdr3_length: 14; v_call: TRBV18; clone_size: .; cdr3_nt: TGTGCCAGCTCACCGACAGAGATCAGAGCTGAAGCTTTCTTT; cdr3_aa: CASSPTEIRAEAFF
j_call: TRBJ2-5; d_call: TRBD1; cdr3_length: 14; v_call: TRBV6-5; clone_size: .; cdr3_nt: TGTGCCAGCAGTTGGCAGGGGGTGGAAGGGGCCCAGTACTTC; cdr3_aa: CASSWQGVEGAQYF
j_call: TRBJ1-1; d_call: TRBD1; cdr3_length: 13; v_call: TRBV2; clone_size: few; cdr3_nt: TGTGCCAGCAGCCTGACAGGGGTTCTTGAAGCTTTCTTT; cdr3_aa: CASSLTGVLEAFF
j_call: TRBJ2-7; d_call: .; cdr3_length: 16; v_call: TRBV28; clone_size: .; cdr3_nt: TGTGCCAGCAGATCTAACGACAGATTAGCCTCTTACGAGCAGTACTTC; cdr3_aa: CASRSNDRLASYEQYF
j_call: TRBJ2-7; d_call: .; cdr3_length: 13; v_call: TRBV29-1; clone_size: .; cdr3_nt: TGCAGCGTTGAAGAAGACAGATCCTACGAGCAGTACTTC; cdr3_aa: CSVEEDRSYEQYF
j_call: TRBJ2-7; d_call: TRBD1; cdr3_length: 19; v_call: TRBV4-1; clone_size: .; cdr3_nt: TGCGCCAGCAGCCAAGATGGACCTTTACAGGGGGTCTTATCCTACGAGCAGTACTTC; cdr3_aa: CASSQDGPLQGVLSYEQYF
j_call: TRBJ2-1; d_call: .; cdr3_length: 14; v_call: TRBV5-4; clone_size: once; cdr3_nt: TGTGCCAGCAGCCCCGCGAGCTCCTACAATGAGCAGTTCTTC; cdr3_aa: CASSPASSYNEQFF
j_call: TRBJ1-4; d_call: .; cdr3_length: 13; v_call: TRBV12-3/TRBV12-4; clone_size: .; cdr3_nt: TGTGCCAGCACCGCCAGGTTGTATGAAAAACTGTTTTTT; cdr3_aa: CASTARLYEKLFF
j_call: TRBJ1-1; d_call: .; cdr3_length: 15; v_call: TRBV11-2; clone_size: .; cdr3_nt: TGTGCCAGCAGCTTAGTCGGGGGGGCGCGCAGTGAAGCTTTCTTT; cdr3_aa: CASSLVGGARSEAFF
j_call: TRBJ2-1; d_call: TRBD1; cdr3_length: 15; v_call: TRBV27; clone_size: once; cdr3_nt: TGTGCCAGCAGTCCCGGGACAGGGGCTTACAATGAGCAGTTCTTC; cdr3_aa: CASSPGTGAYNEQFF
j_call: TRBJ2-7; d_call: TRBD2; cdr3_length: 16; v_call: TRBV5-1; clone_size: .; cdr3_nt: TGCGCCAGCAGCCCGGGGACTAGCGGGGTTCACTACGAGCAGTACTTC; cdr3_aa: CASSPGTSGVHYEQYF
j_call: TRBJ2-7; d_call: TRBD2; cdr3_length: 15; v_call: TRBV11-2; clone_size: .; cdr3_nt: TGTGCCAGCAGCTTAGCAAGCGGGGGGGTTTACGAGCAGTACTTC; cdr3_aa: CASSLASGGVYEQYF
j_call: TRBJ2-3; d_call: .; cdr3_length: 14; v_call: TRBV28; clone_size: .; cdr3_nt: TGTGCCAGCAGTTTAACCAGATTCACAGATACGCAGTATTTT; cdr3_aa: CASSLTRFTDTQYF
j_call: TRBJ2-3; d_call: TRBD2; cdr3_length: 14; v_call: TRBV7-9; clone_size: .; cdr3_nt: TGTGCCAGCAGCCCCAGGACTAGCGTCGATACGCAGTATTTT; cdr3_aa: CASSPRTSVDTQYF
j_call: TRBJ1-1; d_call: .; cdr3_length: 14; v_call: TRBV6-5; clone_size: .; cdr3_nt: TGTGCCAGCAAAATCTCAAGCGAGAACACTGAAGCTTTCTTT; cdr3_aa: CASKISSENTEAFF